These 31 T cell receptor beta chains share one sample of origin, sequenced in a study of cytomegalovirus exposure and HLA in healthy donors. Researchers ran the PCR with 60 Vbeta and 13 Jbeta primers. TCRdb's table, derived via immunoSEQ multiplex PCR, lists solely in-frame clones and lacks some. This sample yields around 100,000 clones, of which 9.5% to 13% are seen a single time; less than 6% belongs to the top ten. Sequences were obtained from PBMCs. All receptors come from a man aged 35-49 years in good health and CMV-seropositive.

This chain joins TRBV14 and TRBJ2-3; 7 bases match TRBD2. The CDR3 covers 16 residues. Trimming cost V 1 base and J 0 bases; bases outside gene matches: 4. Germline loops: CDR1 SGHDN, CDR2 FVKESK. The DNA of the CDR3 is TGTGCCAGCAGCCAAGGTTCTAGCGGAAGCACAGATACGCAGTATTTT. This sequence encodes CASSQGSSGSTDTQYF.

The chain is built from TRBV5-1 and TRBJ2-1, with D possibly matching TRBD1 (6 bases). Germline V lookup: CDR1 SGHRS, CDR2 YFSETQ. The V gene lost 5 bases and the J gene lost 4 bases, with 16 bases spanning the gap. The CDR3 runs 15 residues. CDR3 amino acids: CASRAQGTIYNEQFF. In DNA form, the CDR3 reads TGCGCCAGCAGAGCCCAGGGGACAATATACAATGAGCAGTTCTTC.

On this clone itself: The junction departs from the called germline gene at one end, perhaps through a read error. The chain joins TRBV25-1 to TRBJ2-7; D is unclear. The CDR3 has 15 amino acids. Germline loops: CDR1 MGHDK, CDR2 SYGVNS. CDR3 residues: CVSSEYPSDNYEQYF. The CDR3 bases are TGTGTCAGCAGTGAATACCCCTCCGACAACTACGAGCAGTACTTC.

This clone was recorded a few times. The chain employs TRBV29-1 and TRBJ1-4, with 8 bases identical to TRBD1. V dropped 6 bases and J dropped 6; count of bases not matched to a gene: 6. The germline V gene encodes CDR1 SQVTM and CDR2 ANQGSEA. The CDR3 totals 13 residues. CDR3 sequence: CSVHAGGDEKLFF. Written as DNA, the CDR3 is TGCAGCGTCCATGCAGGGGGCGATGAAAAACTGTTTTTT.

This rearrangement joins TRBV19 to TRBJ2-5, with TRBD2 as a possible D gene (5 bases). The DNA end lines up better with TRBJ2-7; the J call may be wrong. This CDR3 region has 14 residues. The germline gives CDR1 LNHDA, CDR2 SQIVND (reference sequence). CDR3 region: CASSISRAHYEQYF. The CDR3, as DNA: TGTGCCAGTAGTATTTCGAGGGCCCACTACGAGCAGTACTTC.

This clone has more than one count but fewer than ten. The chain joins TRBV13 to TRBJ1-3; D is uncertain. This CDR3 is 16 amino acids long. Germline CDR1 PRHDT, CDR2 FYEKMQ (reference sequence). V shed 4 bases and J shed 2 bases, with 15 bases lying between them. DNA of the CDR3: TGTGCCAGCAGCTCACCGTCTGGGCCTACTGGAAACACCATATATTTT. As protein: CASSSPSGPTGNTIYF.

This clone showed up just a few times. It is unclear where the CDR3 begins or ends on the DNA, so no DNA is shown, and the CDR3 is as TCRdb lists it. The V gene is TRBV28, the J gene TRBJ2-1; the table's D gene call, TRBD2, was not cross checked with the DNA. The CDR3 length is 14 residues, termini included. From germline, CDR1 is MDHEN and CDR2 SYDVKM. CDR3 sequence: CASSTSGRDNEQFF.

Only a few counts were recorded for this clone. The chain carries TRBV5-4 and TRBJ2-7; 10 bases align to TRBD2. CDR3 size: 15 residues. J gave up 5 bases and V 2 bases, and 7 bases lay outside the gene matches. Germline V gene lookup returns CDR1 SGHNT and CDR2 YYREEE (reference sequence). CDR3 sequence reads: CASSLAGGLFNEQYF. The DNA for the CDR3 is TGTGCCAGCAGCTTAGCGGGAGGGCTTTTTAACGAGCAGTACTTC.

This clone was seen a few times. The chain joins TRBV6-1 to TRBJ1-2; 7 bases map to TRBD1. The CDR3 covers 16 residues. Per germline, CDR1 MNHNS and CDR2 SASEGT. The V gene end was trimmed by 0 bases and the J gene end by 4 bases; junction bases not matched to a gene: 8. For the CDR3, the DNA is TGTGCCAGCAGTGAAGCTATAGTAGGGGGCGCCTATGGCTACACCTTC. It is translated as CASSEAIVGGAYGYTF.

The V and J genes are TRBV9 and TRBJ2-2, with 7 nucleotides matching TRBD2. The ends lost 2 bases at V and 5 bases at J; junction bases unmatched: 6. In germline, CDR1 is SGDLS, CDR2 YYNGEE. The CDR3 has 15 amino acids. The CDR3 region is CASSVPGRDTGELFF. CDR3 sequence (DNA): TGTGCCAGCAGCGTGCCAGGGAGGGATACCGGGGAGCTGTTTTTT.

V is TRBV6-5 and J is TRBJ2-7; the D gene is possibly TRBD1 (6 bases). The germline V gene encodes CDR1 MNHEY and CDR2 SVGAGI. Trimming stripped 4 bases from V and 3 bases from J, with 10 bases between. This CDR3 spans 13 amino acids. CDR3: CASSFQQGYEQYF. DNA of the CDR3: TGTGCCAGCAGTTTCCAACAGGGCTACGAGCAGTACTTC.

V gene TRBV10-3 combines with J gene TRBJ2-7; no definite D call. Looked up from germline, CDR1 is ENHRY and CDR2 is SYGVKD. Trimming stripped 9 bases from V and 0 bases from J, with 6 bases between. The CDR3 has 11 amino acids. The CDR3 DNA is TGTGCCATTGCTAGCTCCTACGAGCAGTACTTC. The encoded protein is CAIASSYEQYF.

This chain uses TRBV13 with TRBJ2-2; 9 bases are a match to TRBD2. This CDR3 comprises 14 residues. Germline V gives CDR1 PRHDT, CDR2 FYEKMQ (reference sequence). With V trimmed by 1 base and J by 7 bases, 1 base remained unmatched. CDR3 loop: CASSLALAGGELFF. In nucleotides, the CDR3 is TGTGCCAGCAGCTTAGCACTAGCGGGCGGGGAGCTGTTTTTT.

The chain is built from TRBV20-1 and TRBJ1-1; no clear D gene. The V and J ends lost 6 bases and 1 base respectively, with 6 bases between them. Germline V gene data show CDR1 as DFQATT and CDR2 as SNEGSKA (reference sequence). The CDR3 contains 11 residues. CDR3 residues: CSARQNTEAFF. As DNA, the CDR3 is TGCAGTGCGAGACAGAACACTGAAGCTTTCTTT.

The chain couples TRBV27 to TRBJ2-2; possible D gene TRBD2, 5 bases. CDR3 length: 15 amino acids. Trimming removed 5 bases from V and 2 bases from J, with 12 bases in between. Germline lookup yields CDR1 MNHEY and CDR2 SMNVEV (reference sequence). The chain's CDR3 is CASSPAGRNTGELFF. In DNA, the CDR3 is TGTGCCAGCAGTCCCGCGGGCCGCAACACCGGGGAGCTGTTTTTT.

The V call is TRBV5-4, the J call TRBJ1-2, with D hard to call. Germline V lookup: CDR1 SGHNT, CDR2 YYREEE (reference sequence). V lost 5 bases and J lost 5, with 16 bases in between. This CDR3 has 14 residues. CDR3 in amino acids: CASRSYPADYGYTF. CDR3 in DNA: TGTGCCAGCAGATCCTATCCCGCTGATTATGGCTACACCTTC.

V gene TRBV10-3 combines with J gene TRBJ1-6; 8 positions agree with TRBD1. The CDR3 contains 14 residues. Trimming at V came to 7 bases and at J to 5 bases, leaving 4 bases not matched to a gene. Germline CDR1 and CDR2: ENHRY and SYGVKD. The CDR3 sequence is CAIKRDRNNSPLHF. As DNA, the CDR3 is TGTGCCATCAAACGGGACAGGAATAATTCACCCCTCCACTTT.

This clone was picked up a small number of times. The rearrangement joins TRBV7-9 to TRBJ1-1, with TRBD1 as a possible D gene (6 bases). Deletions cut 2 bases from V and 1 base from J, with 14 bases between. The CDR3 has 16 amino acids. Germline CDR1 SEHNR, CDR2 FQNEAQ (reference sequence). DNA of the CDR3: TGTGCCAGCAGCTTACAGCCAGGGGCGTCGAACACTGAAGCTTTCTTT. It yields the protein CASSLQPGASNTEAFF.

This clone appeared a few times. V gene TRBV5-1 combines with J gene TRBJ1-5, with 9 nucleotides matching TRBD1. V was pared by 4 bases and J by 0 bases, with 11 bases of the junction left unmatched. The CDR3 contains 18 residues. Germline V gene data show CDR1 as SGHRS and CDR2 as YFSETQ. The CDR3 protein is CASSPGTGSFYSNQPQHF. CDR3 nucleotide sequence: TGCGCCAGCAGCCCCGGGACAGGGTCATTCTATAGCAATCAGCCCCAGCATTTT.

The table lists this clone with a few counts. The gene calls are TRBV4-2 and TRBJ2-5, with TRBD2 matching over 7 bases. CDR1 and CDR2 (germline): LGHNA, YNFKEQ. The V segment lost 4 bases and the J segment 4 bases; nucleotides outside the gene matches: 15. CDR3 length equals 17 residues. Here the CDR3 DNA reads TGTGCCAGCAGCCTGGTTGGGGCGGGAGACCCCCGAGAGACCCAGTACTTC. It is translated as CASSLVGAGDPRETQYF.

The chain couples TRBV10-3 to TRBJ1-2; 8 bases match TRBD1. The CDR3 is made up of 13 amino acids. In germline, CDR1 is ENHRY, CDR2 SYGVKD. V was pared by 7 bases and J by 8 bases, with 9 bases of the junction left unmatched. The CDR3 sequence is CAITKDREGGYTF. CDR3 coding DNA: TGTGCCATCACCAAGGACAGGGAGGGCGGCTACACCTTC.

This clone has more than one count but fewer than ten. The V and J genes are TRBV28 and TRBJ2-1; 7 positions match TRBD1. The junction had 1 base not matched to a gene; V was cut back by 4 bases and J by 7 bases. CDR3 length: 12 residues. CDR1 is MDHEN, CDR2 SYDVKM, per germline. DNA for the CDR3: TGTGCCAGCAGTTCGACAGGGAATGAGCAGTTCTTC. Translation: CASSSTGNEQFF.

The J gene is TRBJ2-5, the V gene TRBV4-1; no firm D call. V gave up 1 base and J gave up 2 bases, with 8 bases separating them. Germline CDR1 reads MGHRA; CDR2 reads YSYEKL. The length of the CDR3 is 14 residues. The CDR3 coding sequence is TGCGCCAGCAGCCAAGTTGGCAGTCAAGAGACCCAGTACTTC. It codes for CASSQVGSQETQYF.

This clone was picked up a small number of times. This rearrangement joins TRBV30 to TRBJ2-3, with 7 bases matching TRBD2. J lost 1 base, V lost 4 bases, and 5 bases had no gene match. The CDR3 runs 14 residues. From germline, CDR1 is GTSNPN and CDR2 SVGIG (reference sequence). The CDR3 here is CAWTRGVRTDTQYF. CDR3 bases: TGTGCCTGGACCCGGGGGGTTCGCACAGATACGCAGTATTTT.

In regard to this clone: This sample includes further DNA sequences coding for the same CDR3. The chain joins TRBV5-1 to TRBJ2-6; D possibly corresponds to TRBD2 (6 bases). This CDR3 contains 14 residues. Germline V lookup: CDR1 SGHRS, CDR2 YFSETQ. V was trimmed by 5 bases and J by 1 base, leaving 7 bases between them. This CDR3 is CASSSGSGANVLTF. The CDR3 DNA reads TGCGCCAGCAGTAGCGGTTCTGGGGCCAACGTCCTGACTTTC.

The gene calls are TRBV4-1 and TRBJ2-7, with 7 bases aligning to TRBD1. Germline CDR1 MGHRA, CDR2 YSYEKL. The CDR3 consists of 18 residues. With V trimmed by 0 bases and J by 3 bases, 14 bases remained unmatched. The CDR3 DNA sequence: TGCGCCAGCAGCCAAGACCCCCGGGGCTTGGCAGGGGGCTACGAGCAGTACTTC. Protein product: CASSQDPRGLAGGYEQYF.

The V and J genes are TRBV25-1 and TRBJ1-5; no definite D call. Germline V lookup: CDR1 MGHDK, CDR2 SYGVNS. The CDR3 contains 11 residues. Trimming took off 4 bases at V and 9 bases at J, with 7 bases between the two ends. CDR3 loop: CASSGGGPQHF. As DNA, the CDR3 is TGTGCCAGCAGTGGGGGAGGGCCCCAGCATTTT.

The chain has TRBV10-3 and TRBJ2-7, with 13 bases that match TRBD2. The CDR3 is 15 residues long. J was trimmed by 2 bases and V by 5 bases; bases with no gene match: 3. The germline gives CDR1 ENHRY, CDR2 SYGVKD. The CDR3 DNA reads TGTGCCATCAGTCCTGGACTAGCGGGGGCCTACGAGCAGTACTTC. Translated, it gives CAISPGLAGAYEQYF.

This clone showed up just a few times. The chain couples TRBV6-5 to TRBJ2-7, with 7 bases matching TRBD1. This CDR3 is built from 14 residues. The V segment lost 4 bases and the J segment 2 bases; nucleotides outside the gene matches: 5. Germline CDR1 is MNHEY and CDR2 is SVGAGI. The CDR3: CASSFGTATYEQYF. The CDR3 DNA reads as TGTGCCAGCAGTTTCGGGACAGCCACCTACGAGCAGTACTTC.

This clone was detected a few times. DNA of the CDR3: TGTGCCAGCAGTGACTCGGCGGGAGCTAGCACAGATACGCAGTATTTT. This gives the protein CASSDSAGASTDTQYF. V usage is TRBV6-4 and J usage is TRBJ2-3; 7 bases line up with TRBD2. CDR3 length equals 16 residues. The V gene end was trimmed by 0 bases and the J gene end by 0 bases; junction bases not matched to a gene: 3. Per germline, CDR1 MRHNA and CDR2 SNTAGT.

This chain uses TRBV6-1 with TRBJ1-5, with D possibly being TRBD1 (6 bases). V lost 0 bases and J 7 bases, leaving 19 bases between the germline ends. This CDR3 is 17 amino acids long. The germline CDR1 and CDR2 sequences are MNHNS and SASEGT. The CDR3 DNA is TGTGCCAGCAGTGAAGCAGGCGGGGGGGGCTCGGGGCAGCCCCAGCATTTT. It is translated as CASSEAGGGGSGQPQHF.